Sequencing of this T cell receptor beta chain was carried out in a study of cytomegalovirus exposure and HLA in healthy donors. Turning to the study itself: A data release that came early held 80 million or so unique TCRs from HLA-typed donors.

Findings and caveats of the study: Further analysis was carried out later, and it showed several of the most significant clusters appearing linked to common viral pathogens. Cytomegalovirus association was listed for around 170 TCR beta chains. Judged likely to be a sequencing artifact was a cluster of highly shared sequence variants.

The PCR employed 60 Vbeta primers together with 13 Jbeta primers. The protocol was immunoSEQ multiplex PCR, while the TCRdb copy is restricted to in-frame clones and leaves out a portion. The sample shows fewer than 110,000 clones, approximately 79% of them seen only once. The germline CDR1 and CDR2 sequences are LGHNA and YSLEER. Unmatched junction bases numbered 18, after V lost 3 bases and J lost 4 bases. CDR3 length: 19 amino acids. For this clone: What it recognizes is unknown.

Sequencing was carried out using PBMCs. This receptor was obtained from a woman aged 40 to 50 in good health and CMV-seropositive. The chain links TRBV4-3 to TRBJ2-3; 8 nucleotides agree with TRBD2. CDR3 sequence: CASSHSLGGSGGVSDTQYF. In DNA form, the CDR3 reads TGCGCCAGCAGCCACTCCTTAGGTGGCAGCGGGGGAGTATCAGATACGCAGTATTTT.